The 19 T cell receptor beta chains in this list originate from one sample, sequenced in a study of cytomegalovirus exposure and HLA in healthy donors. Primers for the PCR totalled 60 Vbeta and 13 Jbeta. Here immunoSEQ multiplex PCR was the method, and the copy in TCRdb shows in-frame clones only, minus some. Here the sample spans 200,000 or so clones, 70% to 80% being singletons. The source material was PBMCs. The receptors derive from a woman aged 30 to 39 in good health and CMV-seronegative.

V and J are TRBV20-1 and TRBJ2-5; 7 bases line up with TRBD1. Germline lookup yields CDR1 DFQATT and CDR2 SNEGSKA (reference sequence). V lost 5 bases and J lost 5; bases outside the gene matches: 2. CDR3 length: 11 amino acids. In DNA form, the CDR3 reads TGCAGTGCTCCACAGGGGGAGACCCAGTACTTC. This codes for CSAPQGETQYF.

The rearrangement links TRBV11-1 to TRBJ2-3; the D is unclear. Germline CDR1 and CDR2: SGHAT and FQDESV (reference sequence). This CDR3 has 13 residues. V was shortened by 5 bases and J by 5 bases, with 11 bases between the two germline ends. For the CDR3, the DNA is TGTGCCAGCAGCCCCCCTTCCGGAGATACGCAGTATTTT. This encodes CASSPPSGDTQYF.

Regarding this clone: The same CDR3 can be traced to other DNA sequences in this sample. The rearrangement uses TRBV10-3 and TRBJ1-3; 11 bases fit TRBD1. V gave up 6 bases and J gave up 4 bases; unmatched junction bases: 2. The length of the CDR3 is 14 residues. In germline, CDR1 is ENHRY, CDR2 SYGVKD. The CDR3 DNA reads TGTGCCATCAGCGGACAGGGGGCCGGAAACACCATATATTTT. It translates to CAISGQGAGNTIYF.

The chain links TRBV29-1 to TRBJ2-1, with a tentative D call TRBD2 (6 bases). This CDR3 has 12 residues. Germline CDR1 and CDR2: SQVTM and ANQGSEA. CDR3 nucleotides: TGCAGTGGGGGGAGTACCTACAATGAGCAGTTCTTC. It codes for CSGGSTYNEQFF.

This clone was picked up a small number of times. V gene TRBV19 combines with J gene TRBJ1-1, with D possibly matching TRBD1 (6 bases). Germline V gene data show CDR1 as LNHDA and CDR2 as SQIVND (reference sequence). V was shortened by 3 bases and J by 0 bases, with 11 bases between the two germline ends. The CDR3 has 15 residues. CDR3 region: CASSMIGTLNTEAFF. CDR3 bases: TGTGCCAGTAGTATGATCGGGACACTGAACACTGAAGCTTTCTTT.

This clone was recorded a few times. The chain recombines TRBV4-1 with TRBJ1-6; D is possibly TRBD1 (6 bases). Germline lookup yields CDR1 MGHRA and CDR2 YSYEKL. CDR3 length: 17 residues. The V end lost 4 bases, the J end lost 7 bases, and 20 bases lay between the germline ends. The CDR3 reads CASSLKMGVTGNSPLHF. DNA of the CDR3: TGCGCCAGCAGCCTCAAGATGGGAGTAACAGGGAATTCACCCCTCCACTTT.

This clone came up once. V usage is TRBV28 and J usage is TRBJ2-7; TRBD1 agrees at 7 bases. The trim removed 2 bases at V and 3 bases at J, leaving 10 bases unmatched. The CDR3 consists of 16 residues. Germline V CDR1 and CDR2: MDHEN, SYDVKM. Here the CDR3 DNA reads TGTGCCAGCAGTTTACTGGGCAGGGGGACAATCTACGAGCAGTACTTC. This encodes CASSLLGRGTIYEQYF.

This chain connects TRBV6-4 to TRBJ2-1; TRBD2 is a possible D gene (6 bases). Between the trimmed V and J ends, which lost 6 bases and 6 bases, there was a span of 12 bases. The germline gives CDR1 MRHNA, CDR2 SNTAGT. The CDR3 covers 13 residues. The CDR3 is CASSHRDSNEQFF. In nucleotides, the CDR3 is TGTGCCAGCAGCCACCGGGACTCCAATGAGCAGTTCTTC.

The rearrangement joins TRBV5-4 to TRBJ2-2; 11 bases align to TRBD1. Germline CDR1 SGHNT, CDR2 YYREEE (reference sequence). V was clipped by 3 bases and J by 4 bases; unmatched bases: 2. This CDR3 region has 15 residues. Here the CDR3 reads CASSWGQGGTGELFF. The CDR3 bases are TGTGCCAGCAGCTGGGGACAGGGGGGCACCGGGGAGCTGTTTTTT.

The chain employs TRBV7-9 and TRBJ2-7; 10 nucleotides match TRBD2. CDR1 and CDR2 (germline): SEHNR, FQNEAQ (reference sequence). The CDR3 consists of 17 residues. Trimming took 5 bases from V and 0 from J; bases not matched to a gene: 10. CDR3 in DNA: TGTGCCAGCAGCCCACGGACTAGCGGTCGCAGCTCCTACGAGCAGTACTTC. Its translation: CASSPRTSGRSSYEQYF.

V and J are TRBV27 and TRBJ2-5; TRBD2 agrees at 15 bases. Germline CDR1 reads MNHEY; CDR2 reads SMNVEV (reference sequence). There are 18 residues in the CDR3. The junction had 12 bases not matched to a gene; V was cut back by 5 bases and J by 5 bases. The CDR3 is CASSTTGTSGRRGETQYF. As DNA, the CDR3 is TGTGCCAGCAGTACAACCGGGACTAGCGGGAGGAGAGGGGAGACCCAGTACTTC.

The J gene is TRBJ2-7, the V gene TRBV9; no clear D. Germline values: CDR1 SGDLS, CDR2 YYNGEE. Trimming removed 4 bases at V and 0 bases at J, with 8 bases between. The CDR3 contains 13 residues. The DNA of the CDR3 is TGTGCCAGCAGCTCGCAGGTCTCCTACGAGCAGTACTTC. Protein product: CASSSQVSYEQYF.

The rearrangement joins TRBV14 to TRBJ2-1; a weak D match, TRBD2 (7 bases). CDR3 length: 18 amino acids. Per germline, CDR1 SGHDN and CDR2 FVKESK. The V gene lost 0 bases and the J gene lost 4 bases, with 19 bases spanning the gap. Written as DNA, the CDR3 is TGTGCCAGCAGCCAAGATGATTTGGGGGGGGGCTTTTACAATGAGCAGTTCTTC. Translating it yields CASSQDDLGGGFYNEQFF.

This sequence joins TRBV27 and TRBJ2-1; 7 bases align to TRBD2. CDR3 length: 14 residues. Germline CDR1 and CDR2: MNHEY and SMNVEV (reference sequence). V shed 3 bases, J shed 3 bases, and the junction held 2 bases outside the gene matches. DNA for the CDR3: TGTGCCAGCAGTTTCCGGGGGGACTACAATGAGCAGTTCTTC. The encoded protein is CASSFRGDYNEQFF.

This clone was seen only a few times. The sample contains more than one DNA sequence encoding this CDR3. The genes are TRBV6-5 and TRBJ2-2; a possible D gene is TRBD1 (5 bases). The length of the CDR3 is 14 residues. V lost 5 bases and J 1 base, leaving 8 bases between the germline ends. Germline V CDR1 and CDR2: MNHEY, SVGAGI. The chain's CDR3 is CASSPTGNTGELFF. DNA for the CDR3: TGTGCCAGCAGTCCCACAGGGAACACCGGGGAGCTGTTTTTT.

The V gene is TRBV5-6, the J gene TRBJ2-7, with a possible D match to TRBD2 (6 bases). Germline CDR1 is SGHDT and CDR2 is YYEEEE. The CDR3 contains 16 residues. V was cut by 4 bases and J by 2 bases, with 19 bases left in between. The CDR3 nucleotides are TGTGCCAGCAGCGGAATACCGGGACGGGGGACCTACGAGCAGTACTTC. Encoded protein: CASSGIPGRGTYEQYF.

The chain carries TRBV27 and TRBJ2-3, with a weak D call TRBD2 (6 bases). Germline V gives CDR1 MNHEY, CDR2 SMNVEV (reference sequence). The CDR3 length is 15 residues. V was shortened by 8 bases and J by 1 base, with 16 bases between the two germline ends. CDR3 DNA: TGTGCCAGCCGGGGTTTAGCGGTGGGCACAGATACGCAGTATTTT. Translation: CASRGLAVGTDTQYF.

This rearrangement joins TRBV10-1 to TRBJ2-7, with 8 nucleotides matching TRBD2. Trimming cost V 6 bases and J 2 bases; bases outside gene matches: 12. Looked up from germline, CDR1 is WNHNN and CDR2 is SYGVQD (reference sequence). The CDR3 loop spans 16 amino acids. The CDR3 region has the DNA TGCGCCAGCAGACAGGGAAGGCGGGAGGCCCCCTACGAGCAGTACTTC. Translating it yields CASRQGRREAPYEQYF.

This clone was recorded a few times. This sequence joins TRBV29-1 and TRBJ2-5; D not resolved. Looked up from germline, CDR1 is SQVTM and CDR2 is ANQGSEA. This CDR3 region has 13 residues. V dropped 5 bases and J dropped 4 bases, with 14 bases sitting between them. CDR3 region: CSVRRKSGETQYF. DNA for the CDR3: TGCAGCGTTCGGCGGAAATCGGGAGAGACCCAGTACTTC.